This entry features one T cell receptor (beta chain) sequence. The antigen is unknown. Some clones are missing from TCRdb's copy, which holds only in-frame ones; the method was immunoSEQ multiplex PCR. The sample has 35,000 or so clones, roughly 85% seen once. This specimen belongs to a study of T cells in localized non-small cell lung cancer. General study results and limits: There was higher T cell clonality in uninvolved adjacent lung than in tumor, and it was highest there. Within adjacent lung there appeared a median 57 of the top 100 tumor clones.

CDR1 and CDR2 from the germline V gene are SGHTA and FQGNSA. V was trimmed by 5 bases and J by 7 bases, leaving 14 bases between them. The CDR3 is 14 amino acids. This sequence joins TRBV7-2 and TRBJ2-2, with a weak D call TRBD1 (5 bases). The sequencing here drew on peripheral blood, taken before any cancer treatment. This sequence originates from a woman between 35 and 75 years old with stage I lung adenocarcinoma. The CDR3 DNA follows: TGTGCCAGCAGCCCTACCCAGGGTATCGGGGAGCTGTTTTTT. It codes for CASSPTQGIGELFF. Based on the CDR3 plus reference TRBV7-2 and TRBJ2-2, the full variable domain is GAGVSQSPSNKVTEKGKDVELRCDPISGHTALYWYRQSLGQGLEFLIYFQGNSAPDKSGLPSDRFSAERTGGSVSTLTIQRTQQEDSAVYLCASSPTQGIGELFFGEGSRLTVL.